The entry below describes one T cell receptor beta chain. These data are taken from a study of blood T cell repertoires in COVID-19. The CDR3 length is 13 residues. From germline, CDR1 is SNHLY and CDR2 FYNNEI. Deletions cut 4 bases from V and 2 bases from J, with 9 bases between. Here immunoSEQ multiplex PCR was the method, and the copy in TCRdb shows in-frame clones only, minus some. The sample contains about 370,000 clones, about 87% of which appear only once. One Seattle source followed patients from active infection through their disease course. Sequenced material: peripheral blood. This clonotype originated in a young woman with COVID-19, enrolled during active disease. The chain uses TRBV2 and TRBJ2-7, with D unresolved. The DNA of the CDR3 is TGTGCCAGCAGTGGGGCAGAACCCTACGAGCAGTACTTC. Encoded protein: CASSGAEPYEQYF. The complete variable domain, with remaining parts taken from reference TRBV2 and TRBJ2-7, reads EPEVTQTPSHQVTQMGQEVILRCVPISNHLYFYWYRQILGQKVEFLVSFYNNEISEKSEIFDDQFSVERPDGSNFTLKIRSTKLEDSAMYFCASSGAEPYEQYFGPGTRLTVT.